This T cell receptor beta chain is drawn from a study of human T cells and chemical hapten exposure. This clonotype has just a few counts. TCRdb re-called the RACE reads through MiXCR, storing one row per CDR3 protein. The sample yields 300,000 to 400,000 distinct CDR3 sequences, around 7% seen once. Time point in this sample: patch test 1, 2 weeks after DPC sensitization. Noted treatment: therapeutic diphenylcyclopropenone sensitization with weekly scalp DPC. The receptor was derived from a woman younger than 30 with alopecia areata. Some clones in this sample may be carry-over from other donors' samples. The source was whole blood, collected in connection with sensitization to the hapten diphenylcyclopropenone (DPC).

Here the CDR3 DNA reads TGCAGCGGGACGGGACAGATTAACACTGAAGCTTTCTTT. Encoded protein: CSGTGQINTEAFF. The chain has TRBV29-1 and TRBJ1-1; 7 bases line up with TRBD1. The CDR3 is made up of 13 amino acids. The J segment lost 2 bases and the V segment lost 7 bases, leaving 7 bases of the junction unmatched. Looked up from germline, CDR1 is SQVTM and CDR2 is ANQGSEA.